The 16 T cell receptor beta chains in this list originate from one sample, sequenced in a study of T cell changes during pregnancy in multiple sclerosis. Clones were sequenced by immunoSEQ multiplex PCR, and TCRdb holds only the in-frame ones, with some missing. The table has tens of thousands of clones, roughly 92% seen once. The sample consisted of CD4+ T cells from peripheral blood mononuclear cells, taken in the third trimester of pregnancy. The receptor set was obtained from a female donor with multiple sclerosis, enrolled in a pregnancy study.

DNA for the CDR3: TGTGCCAGCAGCTTGATGGGGACAGAGAGCAATCAGCCCCAGCATTTT. Its protein product is CASSLMGTESNQPQHF. The chain joins TRBV7-2 to TRBJ1-5, with 7 positions matching TRBD1. The trim removed 3 bases at V and 1 base at J, leaving 6 bases unmatched. The CDR3 sequence is 16 residues long. Germline CDR1 is SGHTA and CDR2 is FQGNSA.

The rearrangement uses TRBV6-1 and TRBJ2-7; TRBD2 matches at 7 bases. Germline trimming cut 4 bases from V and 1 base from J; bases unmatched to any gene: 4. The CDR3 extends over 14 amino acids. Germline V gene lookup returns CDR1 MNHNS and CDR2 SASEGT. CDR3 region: CASSGPGLSYEQYF. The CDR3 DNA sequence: TGTGCCAGCAGTGGACCGGGACTATCCTACGAGCAGTACTTC.

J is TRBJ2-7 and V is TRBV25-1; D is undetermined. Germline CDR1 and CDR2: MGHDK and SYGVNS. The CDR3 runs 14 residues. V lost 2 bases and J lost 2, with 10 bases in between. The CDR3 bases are TGTGCCAGCAGTGAAGCAGGATTAGCCTACGAGCAGTACTTC. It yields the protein CASSEAGLAYEQYF.

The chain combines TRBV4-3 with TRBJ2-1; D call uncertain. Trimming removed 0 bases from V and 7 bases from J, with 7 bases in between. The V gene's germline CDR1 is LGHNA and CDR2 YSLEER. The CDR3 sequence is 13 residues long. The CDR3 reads CASSQELPNEQFF. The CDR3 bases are TGCGCCAGCAGCCAAGAACTCCCTAATGAGCAGTTCTTC.

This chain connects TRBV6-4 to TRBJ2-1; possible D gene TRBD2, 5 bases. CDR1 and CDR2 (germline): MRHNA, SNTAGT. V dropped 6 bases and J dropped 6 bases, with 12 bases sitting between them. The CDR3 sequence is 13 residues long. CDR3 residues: CASSRELGNEQFF. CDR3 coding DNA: TGTGCCAGCAGCCGAGAACTAGGCAATGAGCAGTTCTTC.

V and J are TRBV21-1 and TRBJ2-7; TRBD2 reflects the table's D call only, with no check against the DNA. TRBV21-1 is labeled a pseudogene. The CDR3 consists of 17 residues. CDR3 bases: TGTGCCAGCAGCAAAGGGGCAGAGGCGGGGGCCTCCTACGAGCAGTACTTC. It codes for CASSKGAEAGASYEQYF.

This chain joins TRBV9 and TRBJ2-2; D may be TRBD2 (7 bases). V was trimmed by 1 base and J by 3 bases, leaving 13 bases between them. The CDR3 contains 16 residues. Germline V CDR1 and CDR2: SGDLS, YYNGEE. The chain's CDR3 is CASSVRWGGHTGELFF. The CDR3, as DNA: TGTGCCAGCAGCGTACGATGGGGGGGCCACACCGGGGAGCTGTTTTTT.

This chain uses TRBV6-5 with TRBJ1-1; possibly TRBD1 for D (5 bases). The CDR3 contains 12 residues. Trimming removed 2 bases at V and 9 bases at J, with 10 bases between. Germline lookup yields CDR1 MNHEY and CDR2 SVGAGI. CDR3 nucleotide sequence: TGTGCCAGCAGTTACGTTCGGGGGAAAGCTTTCTTT. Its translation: CASSYVRGKAFF.

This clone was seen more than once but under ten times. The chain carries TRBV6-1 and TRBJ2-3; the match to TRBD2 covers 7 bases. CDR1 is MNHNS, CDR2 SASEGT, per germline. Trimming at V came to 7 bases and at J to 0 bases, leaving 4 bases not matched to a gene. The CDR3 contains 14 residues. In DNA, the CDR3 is TGTGCCAGCACGAACGGGGGGAGCACAGATACGCAGTATTTT. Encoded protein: CASTNGGSTDTQYF.

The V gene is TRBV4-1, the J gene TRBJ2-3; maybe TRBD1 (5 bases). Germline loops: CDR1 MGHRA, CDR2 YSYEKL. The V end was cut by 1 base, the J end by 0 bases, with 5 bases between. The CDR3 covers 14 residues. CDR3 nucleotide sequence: TGCGCCAGCAGCCAAGGACAGAGCACAGATACGCAGTATTTT. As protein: CASSQGQSTDTQYF.

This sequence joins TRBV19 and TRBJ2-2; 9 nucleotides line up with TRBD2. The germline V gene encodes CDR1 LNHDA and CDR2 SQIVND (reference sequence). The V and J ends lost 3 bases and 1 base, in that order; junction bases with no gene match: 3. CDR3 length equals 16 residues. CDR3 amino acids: CASSIETSGNTGELFF. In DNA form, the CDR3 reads TGTGCCAGTAGTATTGAGACTAGCGGGAACACCGGGGAGCTGTTTTTT. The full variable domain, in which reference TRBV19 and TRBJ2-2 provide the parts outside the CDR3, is DGGITQSPKYLFRKEGQNVTLSCEQNLNHDAMYWYRQDPGQGLRLIYYSQIVNDFQKGDIAEGYSVSREKKESFPLTVTSAQKNPTAFYLCASSIETSGNTGELFFGEGSRLTVL.

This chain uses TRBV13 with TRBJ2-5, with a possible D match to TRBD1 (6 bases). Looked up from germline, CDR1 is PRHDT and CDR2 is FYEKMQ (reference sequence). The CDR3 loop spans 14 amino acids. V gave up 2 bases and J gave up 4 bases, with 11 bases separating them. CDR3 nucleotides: TGTGCCAGCAGCTTAACAGGGTTTGGAGAGACCCAGTACTTC. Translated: CASSLTGFGETQYF.

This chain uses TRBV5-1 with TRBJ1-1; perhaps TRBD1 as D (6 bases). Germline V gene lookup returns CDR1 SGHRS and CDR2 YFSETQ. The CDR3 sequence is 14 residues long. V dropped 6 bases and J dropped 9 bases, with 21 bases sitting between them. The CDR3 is CASTESDTDRQAFF. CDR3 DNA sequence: TGCGCCAGCACCGAATCGGACACGGACAGACAAGCTTTCTTT.

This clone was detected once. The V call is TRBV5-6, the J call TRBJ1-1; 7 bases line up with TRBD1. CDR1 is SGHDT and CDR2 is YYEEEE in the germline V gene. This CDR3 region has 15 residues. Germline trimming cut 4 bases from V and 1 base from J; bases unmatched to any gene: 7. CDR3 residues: CASSGTDRTNTEAFF. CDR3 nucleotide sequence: TGTGCCAGCAGCGGTACGGACAGGACGAACACTGAAGCTTTCTTT.

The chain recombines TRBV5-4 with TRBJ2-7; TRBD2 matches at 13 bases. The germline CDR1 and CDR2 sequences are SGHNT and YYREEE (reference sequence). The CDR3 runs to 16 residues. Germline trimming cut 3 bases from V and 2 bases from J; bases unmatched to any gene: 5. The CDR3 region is CASSSPGLAGTYEQYF. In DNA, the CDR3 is TGTGCCAGCAGCTCCCCGGGACTAGCGGGGACCTACGAGCAGTACTTC.

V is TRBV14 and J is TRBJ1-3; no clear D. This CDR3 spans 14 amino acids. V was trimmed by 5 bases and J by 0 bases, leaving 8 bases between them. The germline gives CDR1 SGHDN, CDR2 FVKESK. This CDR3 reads CASSARFSGNTIYF. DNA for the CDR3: TGTGCCAGCAGCGCCAGGTTCTCTGGAAACACCATATATTTT.